Below are 25 T cell receptor beta chains sequenced from a single sample in a study of cytomegalovirus exposure and HLA in healthy donors (dated 2017 in TCRdb). The library relied on the immunoSEQ multiplex PCR assay. The multiplex PCR relied on a mix of 60 forward primers for TCR Vbeta segments and 13 reverse primers for TCR Jbeta segments. In its TCRdb copy, this immuneACCESS table keeps in-frame sequences only and misses some clones. Where compared with another copy, unresolved V genes explain less than half of these, and the others have no known cause. The table for this sample shows 130,000 or so clones. The ten largest clones represent 2% of the sample. Sequenced sample: PBMCs. These receptors came from an older woman in good health and CMV-seronegative.

A word on this clone: The CDR3 ends on some other residue instead of the conserved phenylalanine or tryptophan, so this is likely a read error. It is unclear where the CDR3 begins or ends on the DNA, so no DNA is shown, and the CDR3 is as TCRdb lists it. V and J are TRBV19 and TRBJ1-5; TRBD1 reflects the table's D call only, with no check against the DNA. Ends included, the CDR3 has 15 residues. In germline, CDR1 is LNHDA, CDR2 SQIVND (reference sequence). CDR3: CASSPHMTGGKFGHS.

The J gene is TRBJ1-5, the V gene TRBV7-9; 9 bases are a match to TRBD1. This CDR3 has 18 residues. V shed 4 bases, J shed 1 base, and the junction held 11 bases outside the gene matches. Germline CDR1 is SEHNR and CDR2 is FQNEAQ (reference sequence). The CDR3 protein is CASSSWTGVDPSNQPQHF. As DNA, the CDR3 is TGTGCCAGCAGCTCCTGGACAGGGGTGGACCCCAGCAATCAGCCCCAGCATTTT. Combining the CDR3 with reference TRBV7-9 and TRBJ1-5 gives the whole variable domain DTGVSQNPRHKITKRGQNVTFRCDPISEHNRLYWYRQTLGQGPEFLTYFQNEAQLEKSRLLSDRFSAERPKGSFSTLEIQRTEQGDSAMYLCASSSWTGVDPSNQPQHFGDGTRLSIL.

This chain links TRBV7-2 with TRBJ1-5; tentative D call: TRBD1 (6 bases). The germline gives CDR1 SGHTA, CDR2 FQGNSA. The CDR3 is made up of 13 amino acids. V was cut by 5 bases and J by 6 bases, with 11 bases left in between. The CDR3 is CASSPETGQPQHF. CDR3 DNA: TGTGCCAGCAGCCCGGAGACAGGTCAGCCCCAGCATTTT.

The chain combines TRBV28 with TRBJ1-4; 7 bases are shared with TRBD1. Per germline, CDR1 MDHEN and CDR2 SYDVKM. This CDR3 spans 15 amino acids. Trimming took 6 bases from V and 4 from J; bases not matched to a gene: 8. The CDR3 sequence: CASSLPGTDNEKLFF. The CDR3 coding sequence is TGTGCCAGCAGCCTCCCGGGGACAGATAATGAAAAACTGTTTTTT.

The chain is built from TRBV2 and TRBJ1-1; tentative D call: TRBD1 (6 bases). V was clipped by 5 bases and J by 5 bases, with 21 bases between them. Germline lookup yields CDR1 SNHLY and CDR2 FYNNEI. This CDR3 has 16 amino acids. The CDR3 DNA is TGTGCCAGCAGTTGGCCAGTGACAGGCGGGGGTACTGAAGCTTTCTTT. Translating it yields CASSWPVTGGGTEAFF.

The chain couples TRBV9 to TRBJ2-3; 7 positions match TRBD2. V lost 4 bases, J lost 4 bases, and 12 bases stayed unmatched. This CDR3 is 16 amino acids long. The V gene's germline CDR1 is SGDLS and CDR2 YYNGEE. The CDR3 region is CASSSRRAGVADTQYF. The DNA for the CDR3 is TGTGCCAGCAGCTCCCGGAGGGCGGGAGTTGCAGATACGCAGTATTTT.

The V call is TRBV19, the J call TRBJ1-1, with 7 bases lining up with TRBD1. CDR1 is LNHDA and CDR2 is SQIVND in the germline V gene (reference sequence). The trim removed 5 bases at V and 4 bases at J, leaving 7 bases unmatched. This CDR3 spans 14 amino acids. CDR3 in DNA: TGTGCCAGTAGTCGTGACAGGGTCGCCACTGAAGCTTTCTTT. Translated, it gives CASSRDRVATEAFF.

This rearrangement joins TRBV12-5 to TRBJ2-1; tentative D call: TRBD1 (6 bases). CDR1 and CDR2 (germline): LGHNT, FRNRAP. V lost 1 base and J lost 6, with 22 bases in between. The CDR3 is 18 amino acids. CDR3 region: CASGLAPINQTGSNEQFF. The CDR3 DNA reads as TGTGCTAGTGGTTTGGCTCCCATAAATCAAACAGGGAGCAATGAGCAGTTCTTC.

The chain couples TRBV28 to TRBJ2-5; D possibly corresponds to TRBD1 (6 bases). This CDR3 comprises 17 residues. Germline CDR1 reads MDHEN; CDR2 reads SYDVKM. Trimming cost V 2 bases and J 0 bases, with 16 bases left between them. The CDR3 DNA sequence: TGTGCCAGCAGTTTACTACGGACAGCGGCGAACCAAGAGACCCAGTACTTC. It codes for CASSLLRTAANQETQYF.

On this clone: In the same sample, other DNA sequences code for this CDR3. This chain connects TRBV9 to TRBJ2-5; D is ambiguous. With 0 bases removed from V and 3 bases from J, the gap between germline ends came to 9 bases. The V gene's germline CDR1 is SGDLS and CDR2 YYNGEE. CDR3 length: 14 amino acids. The CDR3: CASSVGVAEETQYF. The CDR3 DNA reads as TGTGCCAGCAGCGTAGGGGTGGCGGAAGAGACCCAGTACTTC. Based on the CDR3 plus reference TRBV9 and TRBJ2-5, the full variable domain is DSGVTQTPKHLITATGQRVTLRCSPRSGDLSVYWYQQSLDQGLQFLIQYYNGEERAKGNILERFSAQQFPDLHSELNLSSLELGDSALYFCASSVGVAEETQYFGPGTRLLVL.

The chain employs TRBV30 and TRBJ2-2; D may be TRBD1 (5 bases). Germline values: CDR1 GTSNPN, CDR2 SVGIG (reference sequence). The V end lost 2 bases, the J end lost 1 base, and 14 bases lay between the germline ends. The CDR3 contains 16 residues. CDR3 DNA: TGTGCCTGGAGTCCCTTCGGGCAGGGGAACACCGGGGAGCTGTTTTTT. As protein: CAWSPFGQGNTGELFF.

The chain has TRBV29-1 and TRBJ2-1; possible D gene TRBD2, 5 bases. The CDR3 covers 15 residues. Per the germline V gene, CDR1 is SQVTM and CDR2 is ANQGSEA. The V gene lost 2 bases and the J gene lost 3 bases, with 14 bases spanning the gap. Here the CDR3 DNA reads TGCAGCGTTGAATCAGTGGGAGATATCTACAATGAGCAGTTCTTC. Protein sequence: CSVESVGDIYNEQFF.

This rearrangement joins TRBV11-2 to TRBJ1-2; TRBD1 aligns across 7 bases. Per the germline V gene, CDR1 is SGHAT and CDR2 is FQNNGV. The V gene end was trimmed by 1 base and the J gene end by 6 bases; junction bases not matched to a gene: 2. The CDR3 spans 13 residues. CDR3 protein: CASSLAGGNGYTF. CDR3 in DNA: TGTGCCAGCAGCTTAGCAGGGGGTAATGGCTACACCTTC.

The chain employs TRBV28 and TRBJ2-2; D call uncertain. Per the germline V gene, CDR1 is MDHEN and CDR2 is SYDVKM. The CDR3 totals 12 residues. Trimming stripped 7 bases from V and 0 bases from J, with 3 bases between. In nucleotides, the CDR3 is TGTGCCAGCATCTCGAACACCGGGGAGCTGTTTTTT. Its translation is CASISNTGELFF.

The rearrangement uses TRBV4-1 and TRBJ2-7, with a weak D call TRBD1 (5 bases). Trimming took off 3 bases at V and 2 bases at J, with 11 bases between the two ends. From germline, CDR1 is MGHRA and CDR2 YSYEKL. The CDR3 is 14 residues long. The CDR3 DNA is TGCGCCAGCAGCCAGTTTCCAGGGACCTACGAGCAGTACTTC. Protein: CASSQFPGTYEQYF.

The rearrangement joins TRBV9 to TRBJ1-1; D may be TRBD1 (5 bases). V lost 1 base and J lost 5, with 9 bases in between. Germline loops: CDR1 SGDLS, CDR2 YYNGEE. The CDR3 is 13 residues long. The CDR3 region has the DNA TGTGCCAGCAGCGTAAGGAGGGGAACTGAAGCTTTCTTT. This codes for CASSVRRGTEAFF.

This chain joins TRBV12-5 and TRBJ1-1, with TRBD1 matching over 9 bases. J was trimmed by 4 bases and V by 1 base; bases with no gene match: 19. The CDR3 is 20 amino acids. CDR1 and CDR2 from the germline V gene are LGHNT and FRNRAP. CDR3 residues: CASGLAQKRTGDNLGTEAFF. The CDR3 coding sequence is TGTGCTAGTGGTTTGGCCCAGAAAAGGACAGGGGATAATTTGGGCACTGAAGCTTTCTTT.

This chain connects TRBV9 to TRBJ1-2, with D tentatively TRBD1 (5 bases). The CDR3 length is 16 residues. Deletions cut 0 bases from V and 0 bases from J, with 12 bases between. Per germline, CDR1 SGDLS and CDR2 YYNGEE. CDR3 loop: CASSVATGRANYGYTF. In DNA form, the CDR3 reads TGTGCCAGCAGCGTAGCTACAGGACGCGCTAACTATGGCTACACCTTC.

This sequence joins TRBV28 and TRBJ1-1, with 9 nucleotides matching TRBD1. The V gene's germline CDR1 is MDHEN and CDR2 SYDVKM. This CDR3 is 13 amino acids long. V dropped 3 bases and J dropped 8; count of bases not matched to a gene: 4. The CDR3 DNA follows: TGTGCCAGCAGTTTTGGACAGGGGCTCGAAGCTTTCTTT. Amino acid sequence: CASSFGQGLEAFF.

V gene TRBV2 combines with J gene TRBJ1-3; 7 bases agree with TRBD1. From germline, CDR1 is SNHLY and CDR2 FYNNEI. Germline trimming cut 6 bases from V and 3 bases from J; bases unmatched to any gene: 2. The CDR3 consists of 13 residues. The CDR3 sequence is CASRGDSGNTIYF. CDR3 in DNA: TGTGCCAGCAGGGGGGACAGTGGAAACACCATATATTTT.

The chain links TRBV15 to TRBJ2-7; no firm D call. V was cut by 3 bases and J by 2 bases, with 17 bases left in between. The CDR3 has 16 amino acids. Per the germline V gene, CDR1 is LNHNV and CDR2 is YYDKDF (reference sequence). The CDR3 coding sequence is TGTGCCACCAGCAGGATACCGTCCTCACTACCCTACGAGCAGTACTTC. As protein: CATSRIPSSLPYEQYF.

This rearrangement joins TRBV2 to TRBJ1-4; unclear D gene. The CDR3 spans 14 residues. Germline V gives CDR1 SNHLY, CDR2 FYNNEI. V was trimmed by 4 bases and J by 3 bases, leaving 9 bases between them. This CDR3 is CASSGRGANEKLFF. The CDR3, as DNA: TGTGCCAGCAGTGGGCGTGGAGCTAATGAAAAACTGTTTTTT.

This chain joins TRBV9 and TRBJ2-7; maybe TRBD2 (6 bases). This CDR3 is 15 amino acids long. V was clipped by 2 bases and J by 0 bases, with 12 bases between them. Germline V CDR1 and CDR2: SGDLS, YYNGEE. The CDR3, as DNA: TGTGCCAGCAGCGTCCGCCCGGGAGACTCCTACGAGCAGTACTTC. Translated: CASSVRPGDSYEQYF.

The rearrangement uses TRBV28 and TRBJ1-6; D perhaps matches TRBD1 (5 bases). V was pared by 4 bases and J by 7 bases, with 17 bases between. Germline V lookup: CDR1 MDHEN, CDR2 SYDVKM. CDR3 length: 16 amino acids. CDR3 loop: CASSSRGYGTNSPLHF. CDR3 sequence (DNA): TGTGCCAGCAGTTCCCGGGGGTACGGAACGAATTCACCCCTCCACTTT.

This rearrangement joins TRBV2 to TRBJ2-1, with a weak D call TRBD2 (7 bases). V lost 4 bases, J lost 8 bases, and 9 bases lay in between. Germline CDR1 reads SNHLY; CDR2 reads FYNNEI. The CDR3 extends over 12 amino acids. CDR3 residues: CASSGGGHEQFF. The DNA for the CDR3 is TGTGCCAGCAGTGGGGGGGGCCATGAGCAGTTCTTC.